Listed below are T cell receptor beta chains from one sample, sequenced in a study of T cells in Graves' hyperthyroidism and ophthalmopathy. Each CDR3 protein is one row after TCRdb ran MiXCR on the multiplex PCR reads. The table shows hundreds of thousands of distinct CDR3 sequences, with 15% to 20% occurring only once. The material sequenced was blood. The receptors were sampled from a woman aged 40-49 years with Graves' ophthalmopathy. Each CDR3 is given with its conserved first and last residue. D genes are given only for firm matches. Clone size is shown for a subset of rows, as once, few, many or a class of expanded clone.

j_call | clone_size | d_call | v_call | cdr3_aa | cdr3_nt
TRBJ2-7 | NA | TRBD1 | TRBV6-1 | CASSYWTGSYEQYF | TGTGCCAGCAGTTATTGGACAGGGTCCTACGAGCAGTACTTC
TRBJ1-1 | many | TRBD1 | TRBV5-1 | CASSWDRGPGTEAFF | TGCGCCAGCAGCTGGGACAGGGGGCCTGGGACTGAAGCTTTCTTT
TRBJ2-5 | few | NA | TRBV6-2/TRBV6-3 | CATGDPQETQYF | TGTGCCACGGGGGACCCCCAAGAGACCCAGTACTTC
TRBJ1-5 | NA | NA | TRBV24-1 | CATSDSWGGQPQHF | TGTGCCACCAGTGATTCCTGGGGTGGTCAGCCCCAGCATTTT
TRBJ1-1 | many | NA | TRBV2 | CASSRDEAFF | TGTGCCAGCAGTAGGGATGAAGCTTTCTTT
TRBJ2-1 | NA | NA | TRBV2 | CASSVGSLAYEWQFF | TGTGCCAGCAGCGTAGGTTCTCTAGCCTACGAATGGCAGTTCTTC
TRBJ1-6 | NA | NA | TRBV4-1 | CASSPIHPNIAGEGLHF | TGCGCCAGCAGCCCCATCCATCCAAACATAGCGGGTGAGGGCCTCCACTTT
TRBJ2-5 | NA | TRBD1 | TRBV18 | CASSPPKTGLIWETQYF | TGTGCCAGCTCACCACCGAAGACAGGGTTAATTTGGGAGACCCAGTACTTC
TRBJ2-1 | NA | TRBD1 | TRBV7-3 | CASSIQGASYNEQFF | TGTGCCAGCAGCATCCAGGGGGCCTCCTACAATGAGCAGTTCTTC
TRBJ2-3 | NA | NA | TRBV2 | CASSGRVSPDTQYF | TGTGCCAGCAGTGGTCGAGTGAGTCCAGATACGCAGTATTTT
TRBJ2-6 | few | NA | TRBV3-1 | CASSPRGIAGANVLTF | TGTGCCAGCAGTCCAAGGGGCATAGCTGGGGCCAACGTCCTGACTTTC
TRBJ2-7 | few | TRBD1 | TRBV20-1 | CSANTGVNEQYF | TGCAGTGCTAATACAGGGGTCAACGAGCAGTACTTC
TRBJ2-6 | NA | TRBD1 | TRBV24-1 | CATSDAGGASGANVLTF | TGTGCCACCAGTGATGCAGGGGGCGCCTCTGGGGCCAACGTCCTGACTTTC
TRBJ2-1 | NA | NA | TRBV5-1 | CASSSGASGDSYNEQFF | TGCGCCAGCAGCTCGGGGGCGAGCGGGGATTCCTACAATGAGCAGTTCTTC
TRBJ2-2 | many | NA | TRBV11-2 | CASSSDLFLGELFF | TGTGCCAGCAGTTCTGACCTATTCCTCGGGGAGCTGTTTTTT
TRBJ2-7 | few | NA | TRBV4-1 | CASSLGTIPYEQYF | TGCGCCAGCAGCCTGGGGACGATTCCCTACGAGCAGTACTTC
TRBJ1-2 | many | NA | TRBV28 | CASSPDRVNGYTF | TGTGCCAGCAGTCCAGACAGAGTCAATGGCTACACCTTC
TRBJ2-1 | NA | NA | TRBV6-2/TRBV6-3 | CASSRSWGEQFF | TGTGCCAGCAGCCGGAGTTGGGGTGAGCAGTTCTTC
TRBJ2-7 | many | TRBD2 | TRBV13 | CASSSSSGVWGLGEQYF | TGTGCCAGCAGCTCTTCTAGCGGAGTTTGGGGGTTGGGGGAGCAGTACTTC
TRBJ2-1 | many | TRBD2 | TRBV5-1 | CASSWAGGTEQFF | TGCGCCAGCAGCTGGGCGGGGGGGACTGAGCAGTTCTTC
TRBJ2-7 | NA | NA | TRBV20-1 | CSAPRGSGNEQYF | TGCAGTGCCCCGAGAGGGAGTGGCAACGAGCAGTACTTC
TRBJ1-3 | many | NA | TRBV3-1 | CASSQGGIGSGNTIYF | TGTGCCAGCAGCCAAGGGGGGATCGGCTCTGGAAACACCATATATTTT
TRBJ2-5 | few | TRBD2 | TRBV11-2 | CASSPTSGGTQETQYF | TGTGCCAGCAGCCCTACTAGCGGGGGAACTCAAGAGACCCAGTACTTC
TRBJ1-1 | many | NA | TRBV12-3/TRBV12-4 | CASTSGASEAFF | TGTGCCAGCACCTCTGGGGCTTCTGAAGCTTTCTTT
TRBJ1-6 | few | NA | TRBV2 | CASSLQRTNSPLHF | TGTGCCAGCAGCCTACAGAGGACTAATTCACCCCTCCACTTT
TRBJ2-1 | many | NA | TRBV2 | CASSDGASPYNEQFF | TGTGCCAGCAGTGATGGAGCGTCACCATACAATGAGCAGTTCTTC
TRBJ2-2 | few | NA | TRBV7-3 | CASSSISGLGELFF | TGTGCCAGTAGTTCGATCTCGGGACTCGGGGAGCTGTTTTTT
TRBJ2-1 | NA | TRBD2 | TRBV20-1 | CSASPPGKTSGRFNNEQFF | TGCAGTGCTAGCCCCCCGGGGAAGACTAGCGGGAGGTTCAACAATGAGCAGTTCTTC
TRBJ1-3 | NA | NA | TRBV12-3/TRBV12-4 | CASSLGLSNHWKDTLYF | TGTGCCAGCAGTTTAGGGTTAAGCAACCATTGGAAAGACACCTTATATTTT
TRBJ2-1 | few | NA | TRBV18 | CASSPRRGTNEQFF | TGTGCCAGCTCACCTCGTAGGGGTACCAATGAGCAGTTCTTC
TRBJ2-5 | few | TRBD2 | TRBV5-1 | CASSSLADETQYF | TGCGCCAGCAGCTCTCTAGCGGACGAGACCCAGTACTTC
TRBJ2-2 | NA | TRBD1 | TRBV20-1 | CSARRTGDGELFF | TGCAGTGCTAGACGCACAGGGGACGGGGAGCTGTTTTTT
TRBJ2-1 | few | TRBD1 | TRBV20-1 | CSASLGQGASSYNEQFF | TGCAGTGCTAGTTTGGGACAGGGGGCGAGCTCCTACAATGAGCAGTTCTTC
TRBJ1-1 | many | NA | TRBV7-9 | CASSLGLKAEAFF | TGTGCCAGCAGCTTAGGGTTAAAAGCTGAAGCTTTCTTT
TRBJ1-6 | NA | NA | TRBV28 | CASKIRSRSPLHF | TGTGCCAGCAAAATTCGGTCCCGTTCACCCCTCCACTTT